A single sample is the source of the 21 T cell receptor beta chains below, sequenced in a study of blood T cell repertoires in COVID-19. The assay was immunoSEQ multiplex PCR, and TCRdb's table has in-frame clones only and misses some. The data contain under 250,000 clones, 70% to 90% of them singletons. Sequencing input: peripheral blood. Receptors were obtained from a woman younger than 45 with COVID-19, enrolled during active disease.

V is TRBV11-3 and J is TRBJ1-3; D unclear. Germline V CDR1 and CDR2: SGHNT, YENEEA. Trimming pared 2 bases from V and 8 bases from J, leaving 16 bases between. This CDR3 spans 15 amino acids. The CDR3 region is CASSLTRPGLHTIYF. CDR3 nucleotide sequence: TGTGCCAGCAGCTTAACCCGGCCAGGTCTTCACACCATATATTTT. Filled out from reference TRBV11-3 and TRBJ1-3, the complete variable domain reads EAGVVQSPRYKIIEKKQPVAFWCNPISGHNTLYWYLQNLGQGPELLIRYENEEAVDDSQLPKDRFSAERLKGVDSTLKIQPAELGDSAVYLCASSLTRPGLHTIYFGEGSWLTVV.

Here the CDR3 reads CASSRRQGAYNEQFF. In nucleotides, the CDR3 is TGTGCCAGCAGCAGAAGACAGGGGGCGTACAATGAGCAGTTCTTC. The V gene is TRBV7-2, the J gene TRBJ2-1; 10 bases map to TRBD1. Looked up from germline, CDR1 is SGHTA and CDR2 is FQGNSA. This CDR3 region has 15 residues. With V trimmed by 5 bases and J by 4 bases, 5 bases remained unmatched.

The CDR3 nucleotides are TGTGCCAGCAGCCAGGGGTGGCCAAGCTCCTACGAGCAGTACGTC. Translation gives CASSQGWPSSYEQYV. The gene calls are TRBV6-2 or TRBV6-3 and TRBJ2-7, with TRBD1 as a possible D gene (6 bases). With 6 bases removed from V and 0 bases from J, the gap between germline ends came to 15 bases. From germline, CDR1 is MNHEY and CDR2 SVGEGT. The CDR3 is 15 amino acids.

The chain carries TRBV5-6 and TRBJ2-3, with 7 positions matching TRBD2. Looked up from germline, CDR1 is SGHDT and CDR2 is YYEEEE. V lost 2 bases and J lost 4; bases outside the gene matches: 13. The CDR3 totals 17 residues. The CDR3 DNA sequence: TGTGCCAGCAGCTTCCGACCTTTCGCGGGAGCTCCAGATACGCAGTATTTT. Translation: CASSFRPFAGAPDTQYF.

The chain employs TRBV5-4 and TRBJ2-3; 13 bases are shared with TRBD2. Germline V CDR1 and CDR2: SGHNT, YYREEE (reference sequence). The CDR3 extends over 17 amino acids. The V segment lost 1 base and the J segment 0 bases; nucleotides outside the gene matches: 2. CDR3 nucleotides: TGTGCCAGCAGCTTGAGACTAGCGGGGGGTAGCACAGATACGCAGTATTTT. This gives the protein CASSLRLAGGSTDTQYF. Full variable domain (missing parts from reference TRBV5-4 and TRBJ2-3): ETGVTQSPTHLIKTRGQQVTLRCSSQSGHNTVSWYQQALGQGPQFIFQYYREEENGRGNFPPRFSGLQFPNYSSELNVNALELDDSALYLCASSLRLAGGSTDTQYFGPGTRLTVL.

The chain joins TRBV4-1 to TRBJ2-5, with TRBD1 matching 8 bases. The CDR3 has 15 amino acids. Germline V CDR1 and CDR2: MGHRA, YSYEKL. The ends lost 3 bases at V and 0 bases at J; junction bases unmatched: 3. The CDR3 is CASSHGQGYQETQYF. The CDR3 bases are TGCGCCAGCAGCCATGGACAGGGCTACCAAGAGACCCAGTACTTC.

The chain has TRBV10-3 and TRBJ1-5; D not certain. The length of the CDR3 is 13 residues. Trimming pared 2 bases from V and 5 bases from J, leaving 7 bases between. Looked up from germline, CDR1 is ENHRY and CDR2 is SYGVKD. The CDR3 bases are TGTGCCATCAGTGAGGAAACTGATCAGCCCCAGCATTTT. Translated, it gives CAISEETDQPQHF.

CDR3 sequence: CAWGRTRGGYTF. The CDR3 region has the DNA TGTGCCTGGGGCAGGACAAGGGGCGGCTACACCTTC. The chain uses TRBV30 and TRBJ1-2; a weak D match, TRBD1 (5 bases). The CDR3 has 12 amino acids. The germline V gene encodes CDR1 GTSNPN and CDR2 SVGIG (reference sequence). Trimming shortened V by 5 bases and J by 8 bases, and 15 bases separated the two germline ends.

This clone showed up just a few times. The chain recombines TRBV10-3 with TRBJ1-2, with no clear D. Trimming took 4 bases from V and 2 from J, leaving 11 bases between them. Germline-derived CDR1 and CDR2 are ENHRY and SYGVKD. The CDR3 extends over 14 amino acids. The CDR3 here is CAISVQADNYGYTF. Written as DNA, the CDR3 is TGTGCCATCAGTGTCCAGGCTGACAACTATGGCTACACCTTC.

This clone was counted a few times. The chain joins TRBV4-2 to TRBJ1-5; TRBD1 aligns across 9 bases. V shed 1 base and J 0 bases; nucleotides not matched to a gene: 10. Germline assignment: CDR1 LGHNA and CDR2 YNFKEQ. The CDR3 loop spans 19 amino acids. CDR3 amino acids: CASSQGGTGHPSSNQPQHF. The CDR3 DNA is TGTGCCAGCAGCCAAGGAGGGACAGGGCACCCTAGTAGCAATCAGCCCCAGCATTTT.

The chain couples TRBV4-2 to TRBJ2-3; 14 bases match TRBD2. Germline lookup yields CDR1 LGHNA and CDR2 YNFKEQ. The CDR3 sequence is 18 residues long. Trimming at V came to 2 bases and at J to 1 base, leaving 5 bases not matched to a gene. CDR3 bases: TGTGCCAGCAGCCAAAGGACTAGCGGGGGGAAGGGCACAGATACGCAGTATTTT. Residues: CASSQRTSGGKGTDTQYF.

The V and J genes are TRBV11-2 and TRBJ1-2; D is possibly TRBD1 (6 bases). Trimming left V 2 bases short and J 2 bases short, with 12 bases between. This CDR3 spans 15 amino acids. Germline lookup yields CDR1 SGHAT and CDR2 FQNNGV. Written as DNA, the CDR3 is TGTGCCAGCAGCTTAATCGTCACAGGGAACTATGGCTACACCTTC. Translated, it gives CASSLIVTGNYGYTF.

The V call is TRBV19, the J call TRBJ1-5; possible D gene TRBD1, 6 bases. The V gene's germline CDR1 is LNHDA and CDR2 SQIVND (reference sequence). The V and J ends lost 6 bases and 2 bases respectively, with 11 bases between them. There are 14 residues in the CDR3. CDR3 protein: CASSLGGRNQPQHF. The CDR3 DNA is TGTGCCAGTAGCTTAGGGGGACGCAATCAGCCCCAGCATTTT.

This clone has just a few counts. This chain connects TRBV2 to TRBJ2-7; TRBD2 matches 10 bases. CDR1 and CDR2 (germline): SNHLY, FYNNEI. With V trimmed by 8 bases and J by 0 bases, 7 bases remained unmatched. CDR3 length: 15 residues. The CDR3 sequence is CASSLLAGSSYEQYF. CDR3 coding DNA: TGTGCCAGCTCATTACTAGCGGGGAGCTCCTACGAGCAGTACTTC.

The gene calls are TRBV7-2 and TRBJ1-2, with a tentative D call TRBD1 (6 bases). V was trimmed by 3 bases and J by 8 bases, leaving 13 bases between them. CDR1 and CDR2 (germline): SGHTA, FQGNSA. This CDR3 is built from 13 residues. CDR3: CASSLDSPKGYTF. As DNA, the CDR3 is TGTGCCAGCAGCTTGGACAGCCCGAAGGGCTACACCTTC. The full variable domain, in which reference TRBV7-2 and TRBJ1-2 provide the parts outside the CDR3, is GAGVSQSPSNKVTEKGKDVELRCDPISGHTALYWYRQSLGQGLEFLIYFQGNSAPDKSGLPSDRFSAERTGGSVSTLTIQRTQQEDSAVYLCASSLDSPKGYTFGSGTRLTVV.

This clone was detected only once. The chain carries TRBV4-3 and TRBJ2-1; TRBD2 matches at 11 bases. V was clipped by 4 bases and J by 4 bases; unmatched bases: 3. Germline CDR1 LGHNA, CDR2 YSLEER. CDR3 length: 15 amino acids. The CDR3 nucleotides are TGCGCCAGCAGCCTGGGACTAGCGGTTTACAATGAGCAGTTCTTC. Translation gives CASSLGLAVYNEQFF.

The genes are TRBV5-5 and TRBJ1-1, with a weak D call TRBD1 (5 bases). The CDR3 extends over 15 amino acids. The ends were cut back, 5 bases at V and 4 bases at J, with 18 bases in the middle. Germline V gene data show CDR1 as SGHKS and CDR2 as YYEKEE (reference sequence). The CDR3 loop reads CASRSGVGGATEAFF. Here the CDR3 DNA reads TGTGCCAGCAGGTCCGGTGTGGGGGGTGCCACTGAAGCTTTCTTT.

The J gene is TRBJ2-3, the V gene TRBV27, with 10 bases aligning to TRBD2. After removal of 5 bases from V and 0 bases from J, the junction contained 2 bases not matched to a gene. Per the germline V gene, CDR1 is MNHEY and CDR2 is SMNVEV (reference sequence). The CDR3 is 15 residues long. The CDR3 sequence is CASSGLADSTDTQYF. The CDR3 DNA is TGTGCCAGCAGTGGACTAGCGGATAGCACAGATACGCAGTATTTT.

As regards this clone: The germline gene is not matched at one end of the junction; a read error may be the cause. The V and J genes are TRBV2 and TRBJ1-3; D is unresolved. This CDR3 spans 14 amino acids. Germline CDR1 and CDR2: SNHLY and FYNNEI. The CDR3: CASREGTGGNTIYF. CDR3 DNA sequence: TGTGCCAGCAGGGAAGGAACTGGTGGAAACACCATATATTTT.

The CDR3 loop is CASSPNLDRVGEQYV. DNA of the CDR3: TGTGCCAGCTCACCGAATTTAGACAGGGTAGGCGAGCAGTACGTC. The chain is built from TRBV18 and TRBJ2-7; the match to TRBD1 covers 7 bases. Germline V gene sequence: CDR1 KGHSH, CDR2 LQKENI. The CDR3 length is 15 residues. Unmatched junction bases numbered 11, after V lost 3 bases and J lost 6 bases.

This clone was detected only a few times. V and J are TRBV2 and TRBJ1-1; TRBD1 aligns across 9 bases. The ends lost 6 bases at V and 7 bases at J; junction bases unmatched: 9. CDR1 is SNHLY, CDR2 FYNNEI, per germline. This CDR3 contains 14 residues. In DNA form, the CDR3 reads TGTGCCAGCAGGGGAACAGGGGGCCGGCATGAAGCTTTCTTT. It codes for CASRGTGGRHEAFF. Complete variable domain (other parts from reference TRBV2 and TRBJ1-1): EPEVTQTPSHQVTQMGQEVILRCVPISNHLYFYWYRQILGQKVEFLVSFYNNEISEKSEIFDDQFSVERPDGSNFTLKIRSTKLEDSAMYFCASRGTGGRHEAFFGQGTRLTVV.